Below, one T cell receptor (beta chain) is given with its context. The antigen is undetermined. The data were obtained in a study of T cell repertoires in aging, cancer and after chemotherapy. The wider study: Repeat sampling of healthy donors over several months to years showed clear clonal overlap. Millions of TCR reads were in the whole dataset. Notes on the study in general: These repertoire data do not allow conclusions about immunological memory after chemotherapy. Age-matched healthy donors had significantly more diverse, less clonal blood TCR repertoires than untreated cancer patients.

Rearranged V-D-J TRB sequences were amplified with a mixed TRB-A/B primer pool. Each CDR3 protein is one row after TCRdb ran MiXCR on the multiplex PCR reads. The sample contains 8,400 or so distinct CDR3 sequences, more than 50% of which appear only once. TCR beta rearrangements were amplified from peripheral blood genomic DNA. V gave up 4 bases and J gave up 0 bases, with 11 bases separating them. This CDR3 has 15 amino acids. Per germline, CDR1 MNHEY and CDR2 SMNVEV (reference sequence). The sequencing input was blood. The rearrangement uses TRBV27 and TRBJ2-3; possibly TRBD1 for D (5 bases). The receptor was derived from a human donor in good health. As DNA, the CDR3 is TGTGCCAGCAGTTCCGGCAGGGCGAGCACAGATACGCAGTATTTT. As protein: CASSSGRASTDTQYF.